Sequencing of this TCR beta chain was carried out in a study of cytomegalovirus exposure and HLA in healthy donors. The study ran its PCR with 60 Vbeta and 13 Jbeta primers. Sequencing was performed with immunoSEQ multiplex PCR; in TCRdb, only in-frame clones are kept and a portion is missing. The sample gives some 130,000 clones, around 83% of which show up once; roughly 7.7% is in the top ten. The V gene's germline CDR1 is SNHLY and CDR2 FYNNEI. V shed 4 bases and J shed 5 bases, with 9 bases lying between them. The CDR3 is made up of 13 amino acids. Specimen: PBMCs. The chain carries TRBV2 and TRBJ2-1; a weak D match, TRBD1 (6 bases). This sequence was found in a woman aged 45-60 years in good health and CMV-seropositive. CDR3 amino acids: CASSGAGDNEQFF. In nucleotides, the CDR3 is TGTGCCAGCAGTGGGGCAGGGGACAATGAGCAGTTCTTC.